The rows below give T cell receptor beta chains drawn from one sample of a study of cytomegalovirus exposure and HLA in healthy donors. The method was immunoSEQ multiplex PCR; TCRdb's version includes in-frame clones alone and lacks a portion of them. Of about 200,000 clones detected, roughly 83% appear once; the ten largest clones hold roughly 1.5%. The sample comprised PBMCs. The source is a girl between 5 and 17 years old in good health and CMV-seronegative. The CDR3 runs from the conserved cysteine through the conserved F or W. The order of the fields is clone size, D gene, J gene, V gene, CDR3 DNA, CDR3 protein. A D gene is named only where the DNA matches it firmly. Clone size appears in some rows only: once, few, many, or a class for an expanded clone.

once	.	TRBJ2-7	TRBV5-4	TGTGCCAGCAGTTCCGGACTGAATTACTACGAGCAGTACTTC	CASSSGLNYYEQYF
few	.	TRBJ1-4	TRBV30	TGTGCCTGGAGTATAAGGAGCACTAATGAAAAACTGTTTTTT	CAWSIRSTNEKLFF
.	.	TRBJ2-1	TRBV5-4	TGTGCCAGCAGCTTAATCGGGGGGCGGTACAATGAGCAGTTCTTC	CASSLIGGRYNEQFF
.	.	TRBJ2-5	TRBV5-1	TGCGCCAGCCTCGGGGAGGAGACCCAGTACTTC	CASLGEETQYF
few	.	TRBJ1-2	TRBV5-6	TGTGCCAGCAGCTTTACGGGTGGCTACACCTTC	CASSFTGGYTF
.	TRBD1	TRBJ2-1	TRBV6-1	TGTGCCAGCCTGTCGGGACAGGGGGGCTACAATGAGCAGTTCTTC	CASLSGQGGYNEQFF
few	.	TRBJ1-2	TRBV5-1	TGCGCCAGCAGTTTGGACAGTCTTAACTATGGCTACACCTTC	CASSLDSLNYGYTF
.	.	TRBJ1-2	TRBV6-5	TGTGCCAGCAGTGACAGCGGACAGAACTATGGCTACACCTTC	CASSDSGQNYGYTF
.	TRBD2	TRBJ2-3	TRBV28	TGTGCCAGCATCGGGACTAGCGGCACAGATACGCAGTATTTT	CASIGTSGTDTQYF
once	TRBD1	TRBJ1-1	TRBV6-5	TGTGCCAGCAGTTTCGGCAGGGGGGTGAACACTGAAGCTTTCTTT	CASSFGRGVNTEAFF
.	TRBD1	TRBJ2-1	TRBV4-1	TGCGCCAGCAGCCAAGATCTGGCAGGGGGCATGTACAATGAGCAGTTCTTC	CASSQDLAGGMYNEQFF
.	.	TRBJ1-6	TRBV27	TGTGCCAGCAGTTACGGTAGTTCACCCCTCCACTTT	CASSYGSSPLHF
.	TRBD1	TRBJ1-2	TRBV28	TGTGCCAGCAGTCCAACGGGACAGGGGGAATCTGGCTACACCTTC	CASSPTGQGESGYTF
.	TRBD2	TRBJ2-5	TRBV9	TGTGCCAGCAGCGTCGGAGCGGGGGGGAACCAAGAGACCCAGTACTTC	CASSVGAGGNQETQYF
.	.	TRBJ1-2	TRBV6-5	TGTGCCAGCAGTTATATAGACTCTAACTATGGCTACACCTTC	CASSYIDSNYGYTF
once	.	TRBJ2-3	TRBV10-3	TGTGCCATCAGTGAGTTCGGCACAGATACGCAGTATTTT	CAISEFGTDTQYF
.	TRBD1	TRBJ2-2	TRBV9	TGTGCCAGCAGCGGGGAGGACAGGGGTGATGGCGGGGAGCTGTTTTTT	CASSGEDRGDGGELFF
.	TRBD1	TRBJ2-3	TRBV27	TGTGCCAGCAGTTGGGACAGGGGTACGCAGTATTTT	CASSWDRGTQYF
.	TRBD1	TRBJ1-2	TRBV5-6	TGTGCCAGCAGCCCGGACAGGGGTAACTATGGCTACACCTTC	CASSPDRGNYGYTF
.	TRBD1	TRBJ2-7	TRBV28	TGTGCCAGCAGTCCCAAGGGACAGCACTCCTACGAGCAGTACTTC	CASSPKGQHSYEQYF